This T cell receptor (beta chain) was captured in a study of OX40 agonist ivuxolimab in advanced cancers. Looking at the study overall: Ivuxolimab was an agonistic, fully human IgG2 monoclonal antibody directed against OX40 (CD134), a costimulatory receptor. Patients were allowed to have had prior anti-PD-1, anti-PD-L1 or anti-CTLA-4 therapy, and 40% to 45% of the dose-escalation patients had previously received checkpoint inhibitors. Intravenous ivuxolimab was administered to patients every 2 weeks at six dose levels: 0.01, 0.1, 0.3, 1.5, 3 and 10 mg/kg. Partial responses occurred in three dose-escalation patients, of whom one had hepatocellular carcinoma and two had cutaneous melanoma. The purpose of peripheral TCRbeta sequencing was to test whether ivuxolimab changed TCR sequence diversity and led to clonal T-cell expansion. The dose-escalation cohort was about 86% male with a mean age of approximately 60 years, ranging from roughly 20 to 80. The paper describes the monotherapy dose-escalation part (N of about 47 patients) of the phase I trial of ivuxolimab. Of the approximately 50 patients in dose escalation, 19 had hepatocellular carcinoma, some 15 had melanoma, 9 had renal cell carcinoma and 9 had head and neck cancer. Summary of the overall study and its limitations: After ivuxolimab, CD8+ T cells had more expanded clones than CD4+ T cells on average. Antigen specificity was not determined for the clonally expanded peripheral T cells. In partial responders in the 0.1-3.0 mg/kg groups, normalized peripheral clonal expansion was found to be among the lowest, especially among CD8+ T cells. At doses of 0.1 to 3.0 mg/kg, clonal expansion of both CD4+ and CD8+ T cells in blood was seen between baseline and week 6. Low levels of normalized T-cell clonal expansion were also shown by some nonresponding patients.

Patients with autoimmune disease history or receiving systemic immunosuppression were excluded from the trial. Peripheral blood for TCR sequencing was collected from all dose cohorts at baseline, on cycle 4 day 1, and on cycle 7 day 1. The samples were taken from a phase I, first-in-human, multicenter, open-label dose-escalation trial of ivuxolimab. Adults with locally advanced or metastatic melanoma, renal cell carcinoma, hepatocellular carcinoma or head and neck squamous cell carcinoma were enrolled in the trial. Before TCR sequencing, CD4+ and CD8+ T cells were separately sorted from peripheral blood. The CDR3 contains 15 residues, cysteine and phenylalanine counted. The only DNA kept is the CDR3, 45 bases in frame from the first base. V is shortened by 11 bases, J by 1 base, and the region joining them spans 20 bases. CDR1 and CDR2 are drawn from the germline V gene: ENHRY, SYGVKD. Genomic DNA was extracted from sorted cells for sequencing of the TCRbeta CDR3 region. The immunoSEQ Assay was used to sequence the TCRbeta CDR3 regions. The clones in this table, taken by TCRdb from immuneACCESS, are in-frame only. Not every clone is retained; where verified, under half of the shortfall comes from an unresolved V gene, and the cause of the rest is unknown. The sample table holds over 35,000 clones, of which 70% to 90% were seen once. The ten most abundant clones make up around 0.6% of the sample.

Points on this clone: Its antigen remains undetermined. The sample holds no much larger clone one base away, and base qualities are not on file.

This specimen was CD4+ or CD8+ T cells sorted from blood, taken in a trial of the OX40 agonist ivuxolimab. The V and J segments used are TRBV10-3 and TRBJ1-1; 5 matching bases give a weak D call of TRBD1. The source of this sequence is an adult with an advanced solid tumor such as melanoma, head and neck, liver or kidney cancer. Here the CDR3 is given as CAVGGTLRGNTEAFF. The nucleotide sequence reads as follows: TGTGCCGTTGGGGGGACCTTGAGGGGGAACACTGAAGCTTTCTTT.